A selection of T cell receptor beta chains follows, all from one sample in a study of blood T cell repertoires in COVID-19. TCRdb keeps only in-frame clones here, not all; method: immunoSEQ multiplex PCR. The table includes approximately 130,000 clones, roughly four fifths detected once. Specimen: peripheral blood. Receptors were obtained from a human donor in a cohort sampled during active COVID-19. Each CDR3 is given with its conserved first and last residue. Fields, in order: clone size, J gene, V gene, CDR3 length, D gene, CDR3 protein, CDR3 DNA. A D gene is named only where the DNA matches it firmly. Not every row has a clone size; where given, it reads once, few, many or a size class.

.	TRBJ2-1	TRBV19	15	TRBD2	CASSIGLAGGREQFF	TGTGCCAGTAGTATAGGACTAGCGGGGGGGCGTGAGCAGTTCTTC
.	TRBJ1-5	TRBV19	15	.	CASKPLRDSNQPQHF	TGTGCCAGTAAACCCCTCCGCGATAGCAATCAGCCCCAGCATTTT
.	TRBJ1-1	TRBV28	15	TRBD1	CASRAGTGSNTEAFF	TGTGCCAGCAGGGCCGGGACAGGGTCCAACACTGAAGCTTTCTTT
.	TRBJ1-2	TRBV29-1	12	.	CSVVLAAYGYTF	TGCAGCGTTGTCTTGGCGGCCTATGGCTACACCTTC
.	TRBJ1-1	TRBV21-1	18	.	CASSKWGPGEGARTEAFF	TGTGCCAGCAGCAAATGGGGGCCAGGGGAAGGAGCCAGGACTGAAGCTTTCTTT
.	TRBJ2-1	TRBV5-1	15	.	CASREGALLNSEQFF	TGCGCCAGCAGGGAGGGGGCCCTTCTAAACAGTGAGCAGTTCTTC
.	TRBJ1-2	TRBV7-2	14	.	CASSLDRGAPGYTF	TGTGCCAGCAGCTTAGATCGGGGGGCGCCTGGCTACACCTTC
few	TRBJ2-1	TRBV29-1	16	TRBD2	CSVEGRGGNSYNEQFF	TGCAGCGTTGAGGGGCGGGGGGGCAACTCCTACAATGAGCAGTTCTTC
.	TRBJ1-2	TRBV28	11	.	CASSFVYGYTF	TGTGCCAGCAGTTTCGTTTATGGCTACACCTTC
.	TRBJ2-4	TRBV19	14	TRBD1	CATLDRGDKNIQYF	TGTGCCACCTTGGACAGGGGGGACAAAAACATTCAGTACTTC
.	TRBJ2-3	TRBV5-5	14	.	CASSLDPLTDTQYF	TGTGCCAGCAGCTTGGATCCTCTCACAGATACGCAGTATTTT
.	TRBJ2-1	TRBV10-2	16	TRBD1	CASIPGGQGINNEQFF	TGCGCCAGCATCCCGGGGGGACAGGGGATCAACAATGAGCAGTTCTTC
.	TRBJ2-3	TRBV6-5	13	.	CASREGARDTQYF	TGTGCCAGCAGGGAGGGGGCAAGAGATACGCAGTATTTT
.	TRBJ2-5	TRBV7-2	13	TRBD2	CASSSGLGETQYF	TGTGCCAGCAGCTCCGGACTAGGGGAGACCCAGTACTTC
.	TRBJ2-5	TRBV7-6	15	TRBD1	CASSSTQGKGETQYF	TGTGCCAGCAGCTCGACACAGGGGAAGGGTGAGACCCAGTACTTC
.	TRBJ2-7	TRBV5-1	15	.	CASSLGGTLTYEQYF	TGCGCCAGCAGCTTGGGGGGGACACTCACCTACGAGCAGTACTTC
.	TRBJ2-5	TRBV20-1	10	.	CSALKETQYF	TGCAGTGCCCTTAAAGAGACCCAGTACTTC
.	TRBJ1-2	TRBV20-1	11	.	CSAVTNYGYTF	TGCAGTGCAGTGACAAATTATGGCTACACCTTC
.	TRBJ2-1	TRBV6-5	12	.	CASRGAVNEQFF	TGTGCCAGCAGAGGGGCGGTTAATGAGCAGTTCTTC
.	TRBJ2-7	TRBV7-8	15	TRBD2	CASSSSGGSSYEQYF	TGTGCCAGCAGCTCCTCTGGCGGGAGCTCCTACGAGCAGTACTTC
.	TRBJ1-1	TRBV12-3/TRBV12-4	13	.	CASSPQTESEAFF	TGTGCCAGCAGTCCGCAGACAGAATCTGAAGCTTTCTTT
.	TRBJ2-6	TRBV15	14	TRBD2	CATSASGGPGVLTF	TGTGCCACCAGCGCCAGCGGGGGGCCAGGCGTCCTGACTTTC
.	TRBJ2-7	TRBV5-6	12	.	CASSQGLAEQYF	TGTGCCAGCAGCCAGGGGCTGGCCGAGCAGTACTTC
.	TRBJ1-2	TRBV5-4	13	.	CASSVLVEAGYTF	TGTGCCAGCAGCGTACTTGTCGAGGCTGGCTACACCTTC
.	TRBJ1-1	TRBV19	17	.	CASRFGSRGSVDTEAFF	TGTGCCAGTAGATTTGGCAGCCGAGGCTCTGTGGACACTGAAGCTTTCTTT
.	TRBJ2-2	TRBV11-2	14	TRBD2	CASSSYAGAGELFF	TGTGCCAGCAGCTCCTACGCGGGGGCCGGGGAGCTGTTTTTT
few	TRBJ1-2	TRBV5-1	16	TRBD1	CASSPRGPGGDYGYTF	TGCGCCAGCAGCCCTCGGGGGCCAGGGGGAGACTATGGCTACACCTTC
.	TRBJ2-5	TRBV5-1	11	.	CASGAGLTQYF	TGCGCCAGCGGGGCTGGATTGACCCAGTACTTC
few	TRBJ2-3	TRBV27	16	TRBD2	CASSPGLAGGPGTQYF	TGTGCCAGCAGTCCGGGACTAGCGGGGGGGCCTGGTACGCAGTATTTT
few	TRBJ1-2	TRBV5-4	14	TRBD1	CASSPGTGGFGYTF	TGTGCCAGCAGCCCGGGGACAGGGGGCTTTGGCTACACCTTC
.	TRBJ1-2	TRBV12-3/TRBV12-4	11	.	CASTNSGGYTF	TGTGCCAGCACCAACTCGGGTGGCTACACCTTC
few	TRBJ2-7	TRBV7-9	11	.	CASSLSYEQYF	TGTGCCAGCAGCTTATCTTACGAGCAGTACTTC
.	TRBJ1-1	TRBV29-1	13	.	CSVESGGGTEAFF	TGCAGCGTTGAATCGGGAGGGGGCACTGAAGCTTTCTTT
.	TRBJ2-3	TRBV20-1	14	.	CSASLGAPTDTQYF	TGCAGTGCTAGTTTGGGGGCCCCCACAGATACGCAGTATTTT
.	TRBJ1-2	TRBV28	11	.	CASSLYSGYTF	TGTGCCAGCAGTTTATATAGTGGCTACACCTTC
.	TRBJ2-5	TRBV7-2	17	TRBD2	CASSSLSSGGPQETQYF	TGTGCCAGCAGCTCCCTCTCTAGCGGGGGGCCACAAGAGACCCAGTACTTC
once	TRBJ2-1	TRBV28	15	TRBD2	CASSLSVPGGYEQFF	TGTGCCAGCAGTTTATCAGTCCCGGGAGGCTATGAGCAGTTCTTC
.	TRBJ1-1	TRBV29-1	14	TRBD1	CSAQTGGESTEAFF	TGCAGCGCCCAGACAGGGGGCGAGAGCACTGAAGCTTTCTTT
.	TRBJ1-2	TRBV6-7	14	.	CASSYGRRAGGYTF	TGTGCCAGCAGTTACGGTCGCAGGGCAGGGGGCTACACCTTC
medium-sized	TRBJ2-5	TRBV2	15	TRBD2	CASSHKAGGQETQYF	TGTGCCAGCAGTCATAAAGCGGGGGGCCAAGAGACCCAGTACTTC
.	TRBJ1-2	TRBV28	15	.	CASSLWRQGNYGYTF	TGTGCCAGCAGTTTATGGAGGCAGGGGAACTATGGCTACACCTTC
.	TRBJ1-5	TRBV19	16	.	CASSIVGTGSNQPQHF	TGTGCCAGTAGTATAGTGGGCACAGGGAGCAATCAGCCCCAGCATTTT
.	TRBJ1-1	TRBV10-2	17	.	CASSGQFKKAQNTEAFF	TGCGCCAGCAGTGGACAGTTTAAAAAGGCCCAGAACACTGAAGCTTTCTTT
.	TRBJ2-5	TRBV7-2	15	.	CASSSRAGGKETQYF	TGTGCCAGCAGTTCTCGAGCGGGCGGGAAAGAGACCCAGTACTTC
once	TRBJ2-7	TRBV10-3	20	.	CAICGEGGTSPRGGPREQYF	TGTGCCATCTGTGGGGAGGGGGGCACGAGCCCCCGCGGGGGCCCCCGGGAGCAGTACTTC
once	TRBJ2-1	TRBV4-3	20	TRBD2	CASSQERRTSNPMDYNEQFF	TGCGCCAGCAGCCAGGAAAGGCGGACTAGCAACCCGATGGACTACAATGAGCAGTTCTTC
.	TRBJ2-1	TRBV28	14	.	CASMDGAVYNEQFF	TGTGCCAGCATGGATGGGGCTGTTTACAATGAGCAGTTCTTC
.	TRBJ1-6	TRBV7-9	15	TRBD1	CASSLGTGNNSPLHF	TGTGCCAGCAGCTTAGGGACAGGGAACAATTCACCCCTCCACTTT
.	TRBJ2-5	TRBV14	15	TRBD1	CASATGQGAGETQYF	TGTGCCAGCGCGACGGGTCAGGGGGCAGGAGAGACCCAGTACTTC
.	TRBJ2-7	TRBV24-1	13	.	CATQDWSSYEQYF	TGTGCCACCCAAGACTGGAGCTCCTACGAGCAGTACTTC
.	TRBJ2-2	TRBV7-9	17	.	CASSLPPPTGSAGELFF	TGTGCCAGCAGCTTACCGCCCCCGACGGGAAGCGCCGGGGAGCTGTTTTTT
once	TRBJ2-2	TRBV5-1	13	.	CASSSQNTGELFF	TGCGCCAGCAGCTCACAGAACACCGGGGAGCTGTTTTTT
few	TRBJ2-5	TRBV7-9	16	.	CASSRSGVAAQETQYF	TGTGCCAGCAGCCGTAGTGGGGTAGCGGCACAAGAGACCCAGTACTTC
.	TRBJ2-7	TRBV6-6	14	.	CASSYTGPGDEQYF	TGTGCCAGCAGTTATACAGGTCCGGGAGACGAGCAGTACTTC
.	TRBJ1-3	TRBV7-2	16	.	CASSLVAQSSGNTIYF	TGTGCCAGCAGCTTAGTCGCACAGAGCTCTGGAAACACCATATATTTT